What follows are 19 T cell receptor beta chains derived from one specimen sequenced in a study of shared clonotypes between healthy human individuals (dated by TCRdb to 2019 to 2021). Library method: the immunoSEQ multiplex PCR assay. TCRdb retrieved this table from immuneACCESS and kept in-frame rearrangements only. Not all clones are present; in checked studies, unresolved V genes account for under half, and no reason is known for the remainder. The sample records around 500,000 clones, roughly 77% of which are singletons. Together, the top ten hold roughly an eighth of the sample. The material sequenced was PBMCs. These receptors were taken from a woman aged 35 to 49 in good health. Some clones in this sample may be carry-over from other donors' samples.

The CDR3 spells CAWSVLGSGEQYF. CDR3 nucleotides: TGTGCCTGGAGTGTACTGGGTTCGGGCGAGCAGTACTTC. This chain links TRBV30 with TRBJ2-7; D is ambiguous. There are 13 residues in the CDR3. The germline CDR1 and CDR2 sequences are GTSNPN and SVGIG (reference sequence). V lost 0 bases and J lost 6, with 12 bases in between.

This clone came up once. The J gene is TRBJ2-5, the V gene TRBV9; 8 bases line up with TRBD2. The V segment lost 4 bases and the J segment 1 base; nucleotides outside the gene matches: 6. This CDR3 comprises 15 residues. Germline CDR1 is SGDLS and CDR2 is YYNGEE. The CDR3: CASSTSGTSQETQYF. The DNA for the CDR3 is TGTGCCAGCAGCACCTCCGGGACTAGCCAAGAGACCCAGTACTTC.

This clone was seen once. V is TRBV9 and J is TRBJ2-5; 12 nucleotides match TRBD2. The CDR3 runs to 14 residues. The V segment lost 3 bases and the J segment 3 bases; nucleotides outside the gene matches: 0. Germline-derived CDR1 and CDR2 are SGDLS and YYNGEE. CDR3: CASSASGREETQYF. CDR3 nucleotide sequence: TGTGCCAGCAGCGCTAGCGGGAGGGAAGAGACCCAGTACTTC.

Remarks on this clone: A read error is likely here: a far larger clone is one base away. The gene calls are TRBV19 and TRBJ2-2, with D uncertain. CDR1 is LNHDA, CDR2 SQIVND, per germline (reference sequence). With 3 bases removed from V and 0 bases from J, the gap between germline ends came to 11 bases. CDR3 length: 16 amino acids. CDR3 sequence: CASSIERLPNTGELFF. For the CDR3, the DNA is TGTGCCAGTAGTATCGAGAGGCTCCCGAACACCGGGGAGCTGTTTTTT.

The J gene is TRBJ2-7, the V gene TRBV19; the match to TRBD1 covers 9 bases. The CDR3 covers 15 residues. With V trimmed by 5 bases and J by 6 bases, 11 bases remained unmatched. Germline V gives CDR1 LNHDA, CDR2 SQIVND (reference sequence). CDR3 region: CASSWKQGAVGEQYF. CDR3 nucleotide sequence: TGTGCCAGTAGTTGGAAACAGGGGGCGGTTGGCGAGCAGTACTTC.

This chain links TRBV6-1 with TRBJ2-3, with D uncertain. The CDR3 covers 14 residues. The germline gives CDR1 MNHNS, CDR2 SASEGT. Between the trimmed V and J ends, which lost 6 bases and 2 bases, there was a span of 12 bases. DNA for the CDR3: TGTGCCAGCAGAGCTTTCGGAGACACAGATACGCAGTATTTT. Translating it yields CASRAFGDTDTQYF.

This chain connects TRBV27 to TRBJ1-5; 7 bases agree with TRBD1. CDR1 and CDR2 (germline): MNHEY, SMNVEV (reference sequence). There are 13 residues in the CDR3. Trimming removed 4 bases from V and 4 bases from J; junction bases left unmatched: 1. Written as DNA, the CDR3 is TGTGCCAGCAGTTCGACAGGGAATCAGCCCCAGCATTTT. Its translation is CASSSTGNQPQHF.

The CDR3, as DNA: TGTGCCAGCAGTGTGACAGGGGGCGCAGGCTATGAGCAGTTCTTC. Translation: CASSVTGGAGYEQFF. J is TRBJ2-1 and V is TRBV28; the match to TRBD1 covers 10 bases. V gave up 5 bases and J gave up 8 bases; unmatched junction bases: 9. The CDR3 length is 15 residues. Germline CDR1 is MDHEN and CDR2 is SYDVKM. Looking up the rest from reference TRBV28 and TRBJ2-1 gives the full variable domain: DVKVTQSSRYLVKRTGEKVFLECVQDMDHENMFWYRQDPGLGLRLIYFSYDVKMKEKGDIPEGYSVSREKKERFSLILESASTNQTSMYLCASSVTGGAGYEQFFGPGTRLTVL.

This clone was seen only once. The chain uses TRBV19 and TRBJ2-3, with D tentatively TRBD2 (6 bases). The CDR3 covers 16 residues. V lost 4 bases and J 3 bases, leaving 17 bases between the germline ends. Germline CDR1 is LNHDA and CDR2 is SQIVND (reference sequence). The CDR3 nucleotides are TGTGCCAGTAGTACCACCTCGGGGGTAGCGACAGATACGCAGTATTTT. Translating gives CASSTTSGVATDTQYF.

This sequence joins TRBV4-1 and TRBJ2-6; no firm D call. V was pared by 1 base and J by 3 bases, with 4 bases between. The CDR3 runs 14 residues. CDR1 and CDR2 from the germline V gene are MGHRA and YSYEKL. The CDR3 here is CASSQVRGANVLTF. The CDR3 nucleotides are TGCGCCAGCAGCCAAGTTCGTGGGGCCAACGTCCTGACTTTC.

As DNA, the CDR3 is TGTGCCAGCAGCCGTTCCGGGGGGGAGCTGTTTTTT. Translation: CASSRSGGELFF. The chain carries TRBV7-9 and TRBJ2-2; D not resolved. The CDR3 has 12 amino acids. The V gene lost 5 bases and the J gene lost 8 bases, with 9 bases spanning the gap. CDR1 and CDR2 from the germline V gene are SEHNR and FQNEAQ (reference sequence).

This clone was found once. This same CDR3 is encoded by further DNA sequences in the sample. The chain recombines TRBV28 with TRBJ2-7, with 9 nucleotides matching TRBD2. The germline V gene encodes CDR1 MDHEN and CDR2 SYDVKM. The CDR3 length is 14 residues. V was pared by 2 bases and J by 4 bases, with 3 bases of the junction left unmatched. The CDR3 bases are TGTGCCAGCAGTTTAACAGCGGGAGGTTACGAGCAGTACTTC. Amino acid sequence: CASSLTAGGYEQYF.

DNA for the CDR3: TGCGCCAGCAGCACAGGACAGGCTGCGGAGCTGTTTTTT. Translation: CASSTGQAAELFF. The chain employs TRBV5-1 and TRBJ2-2; TRBD1 matches at 7 bases. In germline, CDR1 is SGHRS, CDR2 YFSETQ. This CDR3 is built from 13 residues. V lost 4 bases and J lost 10; bases outside the gene matches: 7.

This chain joins TRBV7-8 and TRBJ2-1, with D possibly TRBD1 on 6 matching bases. CDR1 is SGHVS, CDR2 FQNEAQ, per germline. Trimming took off 1 base at V and 9 bases at J, with 10 bases between the two ends. The CDR3 consists of 13 residues. The CDR3 nucleotides read TGTGCCAGCAGCTTAGACAGGGTTGGTGAGCAGTTCTTC. This gives the protein CASSLDRVGEQFF.

The chain recombines TRBV7-2 with TRBJ2-7; no reliable D call. V gave up 3 bases and J gave up 0 bases, with 6 bases separating them. Germline V gene lookup returns CDR1 SGHTA and CDR2 FQGNSA. CDR3 length equals 13 residues. The CDR3 DNA is TGTGCCAGCAGCTTCGAACGCTCCTACGAGCAGTACTTC. Its protein product is CASSFERSYEQYF.

This chain joins TRBV11-2 and TRBJ2-7; no reliable D call. The V gene's germline CDR1 is SGHAT and CDR2 FQNNGV. V was trimmed by 0 bases and J by 9 bases, leaving 9 bases between them. The CDR3 consists of 12 residues. CDR3 nucleotide sequence: TGTGCCAGCAGCTTAGATACACGAGGGCAGTACTTC. This codes for CASSLDTRGQYF.

A few counts support this clone. This chain joins TRBV30 and TRBJ2-1, with D hard to call. The CDR3 covers 14 residues. V lost 1 base and J 2 bases, leaving 9 bases between the germline ends. Looked up from germline, CDR1 is GTSNPN and CDR2 is SVGIG (reference sequence). CDR3 sequence: CAWSEGGTYNEQFF. In DNA form, the CDR3 reads TGTGCCTGGAGTGAAGGCGGCACCTACAATGAGCAGTTCTTC.

The gene calls are TRBV11-2 and TRBJ1-1, with 7 bases matching TRBD1. Looked up from germline, CDR1 is SGHAT and CDR2 is FQNNGV. V trimming: 0 bases; J trimming: 6 bases; junction bases outside the gene matches: 4. This CDR3 comprises 14 residues. The DNA for the CDR3 is TGTGCCAGCAGCTTAGATTGGGGGACAGCTGAAGCTTTCTTT. This gives the protein CASSLDWGTAEAFF.

The chain links TRBV5-1 to TRBJ1-4, with D uncertain. CDR3 length equals 14 residues. CDR1 is SGHRS, CDR2 YFSETQ, per germline. The V gene lost 0 bases and the J gene lost 9 bases, with 12 bases spanning the gap. As DNA, the CDR3 is TGCGCCAGCAGCTTGGAGTTCGGGTATCAAAAACTGTTTTTT. As protein: CASSLEFGYQKLFF.